The sequence of this T cell receptor (beta chain) was determined in a study of blood T cell repertoires in COVID-19. Study as a whole: From the United States, Italy and Spain came samples of acute and convalescent COVID-19. PBMCs, B-cell-depleted T cells, or T cells provided the cDNA or gDNA that made up the material.

Original processing notes: Scientists estimated how many nucleated cells there were by amplifying reference gene primers. Some clones are missing from TCRdb's copy, which holds only in-frame ones; the method was immunoSEQ multiplex PCR. The V and J calls and the clone size are those of that table, but D and trimming were determined from the DNA. The sample yields about 50,000 clones, about 85% seen once. This CDR3 is 14 amino acids long. The germline V and J ends were trimmed by 3 bases and 4 bases, with 10 bases remaining between them. Germline CDR1 MNHNS, CDR2 SASEGT. The rearrangement joins TRBV6-1 to TRBJ2-1, with D maybe TRBD2 (6 bases). The sequence came from a man aged 55 to 70 with acute or convalescent COVID-19. The sample was peripheral blood. CDR3 region: CASSETGVYNEQFF. CDR3 nucleotides: TGTGCCAGCAGTGAGACGGGAGTGTACAATGAGCAGTTCTTC.